Presented here are 9 T cell receptor beta chains from one specimen sequenced in a study of control samples from healthy donors and cancer patients. The repertoire was sequenced with immunoSEQ multiplex PCR; TCRdb's copy has only in-frame clones and lacks some. The sample includes about 75,000 clones, around 95% of them seen just once. Sequencing used blood. The receptors shown here come from a middle-aged woman in good health.

J is TRBJ1-1 and V is TRBV30; 9 bases map to TRBD1. The CDR3 has 12 amino acids. The germline CDR1 and CDR2 sequences are GTSNPN and SVGIG (reference sequence). J was trimmed by 12 bases and V by 1 base; bases with no gene match: 6. For the CDR3, the DNA is TGTGCCTGGAGTGCACAGGGGGCGATAACTTTCTTT. Translation gives CAWSAQGAITFF.

The chain uses TRBV7-2 and TRBJ2-1; 9 bases are shared with TRBD2. This CDR3 is built from 15 residues. The J segment lost 5 bases and the V segment lost 5 bases, leaving 7 bases of the junction unmatched. Germline CDR1 reads SGHTA; CDR2 reads FQGNSA. The CDR3, as DNA: TGTGCCAGCAGCCCTCGGACTAGCGTAAACAATGAGCAGTTCTTC. It codes for CASSPRTSVNNEQFF.

The chain is built from TRBV7-2 and TRBJ1-2; D remains ambiguous. The CDR3 covers 13 residues. Germline CDR1 reads SGHTA; CDR2 reads FQGNSA. The V end was cut by 5 bases, the J end by 8 bases, with 15 bases between. The chain's CDR3 is CASSPPRHGGYTF. For the CDR3, the DNA is TGTGCCAGCAGCCCCCCTAGGCACGGGGGCTACACCTTC.

The chain employs TRBV13 and TRBJ2-1; either TRBD1 or TRBD2 may fit D (5 bases each). Trimming removed 5 bases at V and 9 bases at J, with 14 bases between. Germline V gene sequence: CDR1 PRHDT, CDR2 FYEKMQ (reference sequence). This CDR3 is built from 13 residues. The CDR3 reads CASSPNGAFEQFF. CDR3 DNA sequence: TGTGCCAGCAGCCCCAACGGGGCGTTTGAGCAGTTCTTC.

The V call is TRBV9, the J call TRBJ2-3; TRBD2 matches 13 bases. The V gene's germline CDR1 is SGDLS and CDR2 YYNGEE. CDR3 length: 17 residues. Unmatched junction bases numbered 7, after V lost 4 bases and J lost 2 bases. The CDR3 DNA reads as TGTGCCAGCAGCTACAGGGGACTAGCGGGGCCCACAGATACGCAGTATTTT. Translating gives CASSYRGLAGPTDTQYF.

CDR3 DNA: TGTGCCAGCTCACCTGAAAGGATGGGACAGTATGGCTACACCTTC. Its translation is CASSPERMGQYGYTF. This chain joins TRBV18 and TRBJ1-2; TRBD1 agrees at 7 bases. V was clipped by 3 bases and J by 5 bases; unmatched bases: 9. Germline CDR1 KGHSH, CDR2 LQKENI. The CDR3 consists of 15 residues.

A single count supports this clone. The rearrangement uses TRBV6-4 and TRBJ1-5; perhaps TRBD1 as D (6 bases). The CDR3 loop spans 16 amino acids. Germline-derived CDR1 and CDR2 are MRHNA and SNTAGT. V gave up 6 bases and J gave up 0 bases, with 15 bases separating them. The CDR3 protein is CASRALGHHSNQPQHF. Here the CDR3 DNA reads TGTGCCAGCAGAGCCCTGGGACATCATAGCAATCAGCCCCAGCATTTT.

This chain's CDR3 is CASSSLDPEQFF. The CDR3 bases are TGTGCCAGCAGTTCTCTGGATCCTGAGCAGTTCTTC. The rearrangement links TRBV12-3 or TRBV12-4 to TRBJ2-1; D is unclear. V lost 4 bases, J lost 9 bases, and 10 bases lay in between. This CDR3 has 12 amino acids.

The chain carries TRBV30 and TRBJ1-5; tentatively, D is TRBD1 (5 bases). V shed 2 bases and J shed 3 bases, with 11 bases lying between them. The CDR3 runs to 14 residues. Germline V CDR1 and CDR2: GTSNPN, SVGIG (reference sequence). Written as DNA, the CDR3 is TGTGCCTGGAGTCCCCCCAGGGACAATCAGCCCCAGCATTTT. It translates to CAWSPPRDNQPQHF.